In its sample, the clone carrying this T cell receptor beta chain was seen many times. Germline V gene data show CDR1 as SGHVS and CDR2 as FQNEAQ. This CDR3 region has 15 residues. V lost 9 bases and J lost 5; bases outside the gene matches: 9. The data stem from a study of T cells in Graves' hyperthyroidism and ophthalmopathy. Thyroid ultrasound and orbital computed tomography, with clinical symptoms and serum thyroxine and TRAb, informed diagnoses. Amplification targeted TCR beta CDR3 regions from RNA transcripts. First-round RT-PCR targeting the TCR CDR3 was performed with the HTBI primer set. One entry per CDR3 protein results from TCRdb running MiXCR on the multiplex PCR reads. The sample carries 450,000 to 650,000 distinct CDR3 sequences, 11% to 15% recorded once.

The sample was blood. The source of this sequence is a woman between 18 and 30 years old with Graves' ophthalmopathy. The V gene is TRBV7-8, the J gene TRBJ2-3, with TRBD2 matching 12 bases. The CDR3 DNA reads as TGTGCCAGTACTAGGACTAGCGGGGTAGGAGATACGCAGTATTTT. Amino acid sequence: CASTRTSGVGDTQYF.